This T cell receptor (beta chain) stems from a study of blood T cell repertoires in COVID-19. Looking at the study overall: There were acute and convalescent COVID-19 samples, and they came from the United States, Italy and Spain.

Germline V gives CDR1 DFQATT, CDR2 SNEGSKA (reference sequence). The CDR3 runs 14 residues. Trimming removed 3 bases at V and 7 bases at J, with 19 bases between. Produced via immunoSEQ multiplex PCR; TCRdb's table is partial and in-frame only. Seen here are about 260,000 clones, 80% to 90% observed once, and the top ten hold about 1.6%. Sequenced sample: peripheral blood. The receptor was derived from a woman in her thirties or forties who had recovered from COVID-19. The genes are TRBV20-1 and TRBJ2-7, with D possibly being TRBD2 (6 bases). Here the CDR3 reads CSASSGTPIGEQYF. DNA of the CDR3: TGCAGTGCTAGTTCCGGGACTCCGATCGGGGAGCAGTACTTC.